Listed here are 10 T cell receptor beta chains from one sample, sequenced in a study of cytomegalovirus exposure and HLA in healthy donors. Primers for the PCR totalled 60 Vbeta and 13 Jbeta. Profiling relied on immunoSEQ multiplex PCR, and the TCRdb table lists in-frame clones only, not all of them. This table has more than 150,000 clones, 77% appearing once. The specimen was PBMCs. Receptors originate from a man between 18 and 29 years old in good health and CMV-seronegative.

The gene calls are TRBV4-1 and TRBJ2-2, with TRBD2 matching 10 bases. V trimming: 1 base; J trimming: 4 bases; junction bases outside the gene matches: 6. Germline values: CDR1 MGHRA, CDR2 YSYEKL. This CDR3 spans 17 amino acids. CDR3 coding DNA: TGCGCCAGCAGCCAAGCAACTAGCGGGACGGGCACCGGGGAGCTGTTTTTT. It translates to CASSQATSGTGTGELFF.

The chain carries TRBV9 and TRBJ1-2; D gene unclear. This CDR3 spans 13 amino acids. Germline loops: CDR1 SGDLS, CDR2 YYNGEE. V was shortened by 2 bases and J by 1 base, with 6 bases between the two germline ends. CDR3 bases: TGTGCCAGCAGCGTCAACAGTAACTATGGCTACACCTTC. Protein sequence: CASSVNSNYGYTF.

This clone came up once. The chain is built from TRBV5-1 and TRBJ2-3; 9 bases agree with TRBD2. Germline V CDR1 and CDR2: SGHRS, YFSETQ. V shed 0 bases and J 2 bases; nucleotides not matched to a gene: 4. This CDR3 has 16 amino acids. CDR3 bases: TGCGCCAGCAGCTTGGAGCTAGCGGGGTACACAGATACGCAGTATTTT. Its protein is CASSLELAGYTDTQYF.

This clone has only a few counts. V and J are TRBV10-2 and TRBJ2-5; 8 bases are a match to TRBD1. The J call could be wrong; TRBJ2-7 is a better fit for the DNA end. Germline V gene sequence: CDR1 WSHSY, CDR2 SAAADI. The CDR3 is 11 amino acids. CDR3 sequence reads: CATRQGYEQYF. Here the CDR3 DNA reads TGCGCCACGCGACAGGGGTACGAGCAGTACTTC.

The chain links TRBV11-2 to TRBJ2-4, with 15 bases identical to TRBD2. Germline V gene data show CDR1 as SGHAT and CDR2 as FQNNGV. The V and J ends lost 1 base and 6 bases, in that order; junction bases with no gene match: 1. CDR3 length: 16 amino acids. CDR3: CASSLGGLAGGNIQYF. Written as DNA, the CDR3 is TGTGCCAGCAGCTTAGGGGGACTAGCGGGAGGAAACATTCAGTACTTC.

The chain links TRBV5-4 to TRBJ1-2; a weak D match, TRBD1 (6 bases). Trimming removed 2 bases from V and 8 bases from J, with 13 bases in between. CDR1 and CDR2 (germline): SGHNT, YYREEE (reference sequence). CDR3 length equals 13 residues. This CDR3 reads CASSFTGQRGYTF. DNA for the CDR3: TGTGCCAGCAGCTTCACAGGGCAGCGGGGCTACACCTTC.

The chain carries TRBV28 and TRBJ1-1, with 8 bases aligning to TRBD1. Trimming took 6 bases from V and 4 from J; bases not matched to a gene: 7. CDR1 and CDR2 from the germline V gene are MDHEN and SYDVKM. The CDR3 spans 14 residues. For the CDR3, the DNA is TGTGCCAGCAGCCAGGACAGGGAGAGCACTGAAGCTTTCTTT. Amino acids: CASSQDRESTEAFF.

The chain carries TRBV5-3 and TRBJ2-3, with no clear D. TRBV5-3 is an ORF; its function is uncertain. The CDR3 spans 16 residues. Trimming cost V 0 bases and J 1 base, with 12 bases left between them. The CDR3 DNA reads TGTGCCAGAAGCTTGGGTGTGGGCGTGGGCACAGATACGCAGTATTTT. Amino acid sequence: CARSLGVGVGTDTQYF.

The rearrangement uses TRBV4-3 and TRBJ2-1; the D gene is possibly TRBD2 (6 bases). Trimming left V 0 bases short and J 4 bases short, with 16 bases between. Per germline, CDR1 LGHNA and CDR2 YSLEER. CDR3 size: 17 residues. The CDR3 loop reads CASSQERPAGLYNEQFF. In DNA form, the CDR3 reads TGCGCCAGCAGCCAAGAGAGGCCAGCGGGCCTTTACAATGAGCAGTTCTTC.

In this sample, this clone turned up a few times. This chain connects TRBV30 to TRBJ2-2; D perhaps matches TRBD2 (5 bases). The ends were cut back, 4 bases at V and 8 bases at J, with 14 bases in the middle. The CDR3 totals 13 residues. The V gene's germline CDR1 is GTSNPN and CDR2 SVGIG (reference sequence). CDR3 nucleotide sequence: TGTGCCTGGACGGGGAATCCGGGGGGGGAGCTGTTTTTT. It yields the protein CAWTGNPGGELFF.